A single sample is the source of the 32 T cell receptor beta chains below, sequenced in a study of blood T cell repertoires in COVID-19. Assay used: immunoSEQ multiplex PCR; TCRdb lists only in-frame clones, some missing. The data contain tens of thousands of clones, about 89% of them singletons. The sequenced sample was peripheral blood. These receptor sequences come from a woman in her fifties or sixties in a cohort sampled during active COVID-19.

This chain joins TRBV18 and TRBJ1-5; no definite D call. V lost 8 bases and J 2 bases, leaving 16 bases between the germline ends. The CDR3 consists of 15 residues. Germline V gene sequence: CDR1 KGHSH, CDR2 LQKENI. CDR3 in DNA: TGTGCCAGCACCCTGGAGGGATTAGGCAATCAGCCCCAGCATTTT. It specifies CASTLEGLGNQPQHF.

This chain connects TRBV12-5 to TRBJ2-7, with a possible D match to TRBD1 (5 bases). The length of the CDR3 is 13 residues. Trimming took 6 bases from V and 0 from J, leaving 9 bases between them. Germline V lookup: CDR1 LGHNT, CDR2 FRNRAP. CDR3 protein: CASGFRDSYEQYF. For the CDR3, the DNA is TGTGCTAGTGGATTCAGGGACTCCTACGAGCAGTACTTC.

CDR3 residues: CASSQGARADTQYF. The CDR3 nucleotides are TGTGCCAGCTCACAGGGGGCCCGGGCAGATACGCAGTATTTT. The V and J genes are TRBV19 and TRBJ2-3; TRBD1 matches 9 bases. Germline V gene data show CDR1 as LNHDA and CDR2 as SQIVND (reference sequence). V trimming: 9 bases; J trimming: 4 bases; junction bases outside the gene matches: 8. The CDR3 covers 14 residues.

The chain has TRBV19 and TRBJ1-6; D gene ambiguous. Germline V gene sequence: CDR1 LNHDA, CDR2 SQIVND (reference sequence). The CDR3 contains 12 residues. With 3 bases removed from V and 12 bases from J, the gap between germline ends came to 9 bases. The CDR3 sequence: CASSIAGVPLHF. DNA of the CDR3: TGTGCCAGTAGTATCGCGGGAGTACCCCTCCACTTT.

The rearrangement links TRBV4-1 to TRBJ2-7; 7 bases are shared with TRBD2. In germline, CDR1 is MGHRA, CDR2 YSYEKL. The V gene end was trimmed by 4 bases and the J gene end by 3 bases; junction bases not matched to a gene: 6. The CDR3 totals 14 residues. In nucleotides, the CDR3 is TGCGCCAGCAGCCCCGAGCGGGGTTTCTACGAGCAGTACTTC. Amino acid sequence: CASSPERGFYEQYF.

The CDR3 nucleotides read TGTGCCAGCAGTTACGAGACAGATCCGATGAACACTGAAGCTTTCTTT. Translated: CASSYETDPMNTEAFF. The chain recombines TRBV6-5 with TRBJ1-1; tentatively, D is TRBD1 (5 bases). V lost 2 bases and J 0 bases, leaving 13 bases between the germline ends. CDR3 length: 16 amino acids. Germline loops: CDR1 MNHEY, CDR2 SVGAGI.

The V call is TRBV11-1, the J call TRBJ1-1; D unclear. Trimming cost V 5 bases and J 2 bases, with 6 bases left between them. The CDR3 has 12 residues. Germline CDR1 and CDR2: SGHAT and FQDESV (reference sequence). The DNA for the CDR3 is TGTGCCAGCAGCCTACTAAACACTGAAGCTTTCTTT. It yields the protein CASSLLNTEAFF.

The gene calls are TRBV5-6 and TRBJ2-7, with 8 positions matching TRBD2. Germline values: CDR1 SGHDT, CDR2 YYEEEE. The junction had 10 bases not matched to a gene; V was cut back by 4 bases and J by 7 bases. This CDR3 is 14 amino acids long. For the CDR3, the DNA is TGTGCCAGCAGCATAGGACTAGCAAGGAGGGAGCAGTACTTC. It encodes CASSIGLARREQYF. Based on the CDR3 plus reference TRBV5-6 and TRBJ2-7, the full variable domain is DAGVTQSPTHLIKTRGQQVTLRCSPKSGHDTVSWYQQALGQGPQFIFQYYEEEERQRGNFPDRFSGHQFPNYSSELNVNALLLGDSALYLCASSIGLARREQYFGPGTRLTVT.

V is TRBV18 and J is TRBJ1-5; D unresolved. The CDR3 is made up of 16 amino acids. V was pared by 2 bases and J by 0 bases, with 11 bases between. Germline CDR1 KGHSH, CDR2 LQKENI. The CDR3 here is CASSPSQEYSNQPQHF. In nucleotides, the CDR3 is TGTGCCAGCTCACCATCCCAAGAGTATAGCAATCAGCCCCAGCATTTT.

The genes are TRBV2 and TRBJ2-1; 9 bases map to TRBD2. V was pared by 6 bases and J by 4 bases, with 10 bases of the junction left unmatched. The CDR3 contains 16 residues. The germline V gene has CDR1 SNHLY and CDR2 FYNNEI. CDR3 sequence (DNA): TGTGCCAGCAGGACAGGCGGGGGGGCCAGTTACAATGAGCAGTTCTTC. Its translation: CASRTGGGASYNEQFF. Supplemented by reference TRBV2 and TRBJ2-1, the full variable domain reads EPEVTQTPSHQVTQMGQEVILRCVPISNHLYFYWYRQILGQKVEFLVSFYNNEISEKSEIFDDQFSVERPDGSNFTLKIRSTKLEDSAMYFCASRTGGGASYNEQFFGPGTRLTVL.

The chain joins TRBV19 to TRBJ1-6, with D possibly matching TRBD1 (6 bases). CDR1 is LNHDA, CDR2 SQIVND, per germline (reference sequence). Trimming cost V 3 bases and J 9 bases, with 15 bases left between them. There are 15 residues in the CDR3. The CDR3 bases are TGTGCCAGTAGTATCTCCGGGACACTCGCTTCACCCCTCCACTTT. Its protein is CASSISGTLASPLHF.

This clone turned up a few times. The rearrangement links TRBV2 to TRBJ2-7, with 10 nucleotides matching TRBD1. The germline CDR1 and CDR2 sequences are SNHLY and FYNNEI. The CDR3 length is 15 residues. V shed 6 bases and J 5 bases; nucleotides not matched to a gene: 10. CDR3 protein: CASSPPGQGYHEQYF. In DNA, the CDR3 is TGTGCCAGCAGCCCGCCGGGACAGGGGTACCACGAGCAGTACTTC.

J is TRBJ1-2 and V is TRBV7-2; unclear D gene. The V gene lost 2 bases and the J gene lost 0 bases, with 7 bases spanning the gap. The CDR3 runs to 14 residues. The germline V gene encodes CDR1 SGHTA and CDR2 FQGNSA. This CDR3 is CASSLYKSNYGYTF. In DNA form, the CDR3 reads TGTGCCAGCAGCTTATACAAATCTAACTATGGCTACACCTTC.

The chain recombines TRBV2 with TRBJ2-7, with a tentative D call TRBD2 (5 bases). The V gene's germline CDR1 is SNHLY and CDR2 FYNNEI. V lost 3 bases, J lost 0 bases, and 9 bases lay in between. The CDR3 sequence is 14 residues long. CDR3 sequence reads: CASSDSRGSYEQYF. The CDR3 DNA follows: TGTGCCAGCAGTGATAGCCGGGGCTCCTACGAGCAGTACTTC.

The rearrangement links TRBV6-5 to TRBJ2-1; TRBD2 might be the D (7 bases). Per the germline V gene, CDR1 is MNHEY and CDR2 is SVGAGI. Trimming left V 8 bases short and J 7 bases short, with 18 bases between. This CDR3 spans 14 amino acids. CDR3 DNA: TGTGCCAGCTCCATGACCAAGGGGGGGAATGAGCAGTTCTTC. Translated, it gives CASSMTKGGNEQFF.

The chain combines TRBV9 with TRBJ2-2; D is perhaps TRBD1 (6 bases). Trimming stripped 0 bases from V and 8 bases from J, with 11 bases between. Germline loops: CDR1 SGDLS, CDR2 YYNGEE. This CDR3 region has 14 residues. CDR3 sequence: CASSVENREGELFF. In nucleotides, the CDR3 is TGTGCCAGCAGCGTAGAAAACAGGGAAGGGGAGCTGTTTTTT.

The chain couples TRBV18 to TRBJ2-3; 8 bases agree with TRBD1. CDR1 is KGHSH, CDR2 LQKENI, per germline. The CDR3 runs 15 residues. The ends lost 7 bases at V and 7 bases at J; junction bases unmatched: 13. The CDR3 DNA sequence: TGTGCCAGCTTAACCGGGACAGGCATTCTGAATACGCAGTATTTT. Protein: CASLTGTGILNTQYF.

The rearrangement links TRBV4-1 to TRBJ2-3, with unresolved D. Trimming shortened V by 3 bases and J by 1 base, and 11 bases separated the two germline ends. The CDR3 has 15 amino acids. The germline gives CDR1 MGHRA, CDR2 YSYEKL. The CDR3: CASSQSRIRTDTQYF. In DNA, the CDR3 is TGCGCCAGCAGCCAGTCGAGGATCCGCACAGATACGCAGTATTTT.

In this sample, this clone turned up once. This chain joins TRBV4-2 and TRBJ2-7, with D possibly TRBD2 on 5 matching bases. Germline-derived CDR1 and CDR2 are LGHNA and YNFKEQ. This CDR3 comprises 16 residues. V lost 0 bases and J 2 bases, leaving 14 bases between the germline ends. CDR3 loop: CASSQDLRQEAYEQYF. CDR3 coding DNA: TGTGCCAGCAGCCAAGATCTAAGGCAGGAGGCCTACGAGCAGTACTTC.

The gene calls are TRBV7-9 and TRBJ2-3; D not resolved. Trimming took off 10 bases at V and 0 bases at J, with 20 bases between the two ends. The CDR3 totals 16 residues. Germline V gene data show CDR1 as SEHNR and CDR2 as FQNEAQ (reference sequence). The chain's CDR3 is CATLERPASSTDTQYF. The CDR3 nucleotides read TGTGCCACCCTAGAACGGCCAGCGAGTAGCACAGATACGCAGTATTTT.

This sequence joins TRBV5-1 and TRBJ2-3; a weak D match, TRBD1 (6 bases). CDR1 and CDR2 (germline): SGHRS, YFSETQ. There are 15 residues in the CDR3. Trimming cost V 0 bases and J 0 bases, with 8 bases left between them. CDR3 nucleotides: TGCGCCAGCAGCTTGGTAGGACAGAGCACAGATACGCAGTATTTT. Protein product: CASSLVGQSTDTQYF.

This chain uses TRBV7-8 with TRBJ2-7, with a tentative D call TRBD1 (5 bases). The germline V and J ends were trimmed by 2 bases and 5 bases, with 16 bases remaining between them. From germline, CDR1 is SGHVS and CDR2 FQNEAQ. The CDR3 is 15 amino acids. CDR3 sequence (DNA): TGTGCCAGCAGCTTACACCCTGACAGAGAGGACGAGCAGTACTTC. As protein: CASSLHPDREDEQYF.

V and J are TRBV28 and TRBJ1-3; 8 nucleotides line up with TRBD1. Losses at the gene ends were 5 bases for V and 3 bases for J; bases not matched to a gene: 9. The CDR3 extends over 16 amino acids. From germline, CDR1 is MDHEN and CDR2 SYDVKM. The CDR3 here is CASSPGGEAYGNTIYF. The CDR3 nucleotides are TGTGCCAGCAGTCCAGGGGGCGAAGCGTATGGAAACACCATATATTTT.

The J gene is TRBJ1-5, the V gene TRBV18, with D possibly TRBD1 on 6 matching bases. The CDR3 sequence is 18 residues long. In germline, CDR1 is KGHSH, CDR2 LQKENI. Trimming removed 1 base from V and 2 bases from J, with 18 bases in between. The CDR3 sequence: CASSPRELQGWGNQPQHF. The CDR3 DNA is TGTGCCAGCTCACCACGCGAATTACAGGGATGGGGCAATCAGCCCCAGCATTTT.

This chain joins TRBV5-1 and TRBJ1-1; 8 nucleotides agree with TRBD1. With 4 bases clipped from V and 5 bases from J, the junction kept 16 bases outside the gene matches. CDR3 length: 17 amino acids. The germline CDR1 and CDR2 sequences are SGHRS and YFSETQ. The CDR3 DNA follows: TGCGCCAGCAGCAGCGACCCCCCCGGGACAGGCAAGACTGAAGCTTTCTTT. Translation gives CASSSDPPGTGKTEAFF.

The chain has TRBV6-5 and TRBJ2-7, with 9 bases lining up with TRBD1. This CDR3 comprises 15 residues. After removal of 6 bases from V and 6 bases from J, the junction contained 12 bases not matched to a gene. CDR1 MNHEY and CDR2 SVGAGI come from the germline V gene. CDR3 amino acids: CASSSSGTGLIEQYF. In DNA form, the CDR3 reads TGTGCCAGCAGCTCCTCCGGGACAGGGCTTATCGAGCAGTACTTC.

This chain connects TRBV19 to TRBJ1-1; tentative D call: TRBD1 (5 bases). V was cut by 4 bases and J by 5 bases, with 14 bases left in between. This CDR3 region has 14 residues. The V gene's germline CDR1 is LNHDA and CDR2 SQIVND (reference sequence). CDR3 nucleotide sequence: TGTGCCAGTAGTAGTTCGGGGGTATTTACTGAAGCTTTCTTT. Translated: CASSSSGVFTEAFF.

V usage is TRBV19 and J usage is TRBJ1-4, with 7 bases matching TRBD1. J gave up 8 bases and V 4 bases, and 4 bases lay outside the gene matches. The CDR3 is made up of 13 amino acids. Germline CDR1 is LNHDA and CDR2 is SQIVND (reference sequence). CDR3 nucleotide sequence: TGTGCCAGTAGTAGAAACAGGGGCGAAAAACTGTTTTTT. Translated, it gives CASSRNRGEKLFF.

The rearrangement uses TRBV27 and TRBJ2-2; 8 nucleotides match TRBD1. Germline CDR1 reads MNHEY; CDR2 reads SMNVEV (reference sequence). Losses at the gene ends were 5 bases for V and 3 bases for J; bases not matched to a gene: 5. This CDR3 has 15 amino acids. CDR3 loop: CASSTGTGYTGELFF. The CDR3 coding sequence is TGTGCCAGCAGTACCGGGACAGGATACACCGGGGAGCTGTTTTTT.

The chain joins TRBV7-9 to TRBJ2-1, with 10 bases aligning to TRBD2. The CDR3 has 14 residues. The V segment lost 9 bases and the J segment 7 bases; nucleotides outside the gene matches: 9. Germline V gene lookup returns CDR1 SEHNR and CDR2 FQNEAQ (reference sequence). The CDR3 reads CASLLAGVVNEQFF. CDR3 nucleotide sequence: TGTGCCAGTCTTCTAGCGGGGGTTGTTAATGAGCAGTTCTTC.

The genes are TRBV28 and TRBJ1-2; 10 nucleotides align to TRBD1. The germline CDR1 and CDR2 sequences are MDHEN and SYDVKM. The CDR3 consists of 15 residues. J was trimmed by 7 bases and V by 6 bases; bases with no gene match: 11. CDR3 in DNA: TGTGCCAGCAGCTTCGGGACAGGGGTACTTGGTGGCTACACCTTC. This translates into CASSFGTGVLGGYTF.

V and J are TRBV11-1 and TRBJ2-1; 8 bases agree with TRBD1. Germline CDR1 and CDR2: SGHAT and FQDESV (reference sequence). The CDR3 covers 15 residues. J lost 2 bases, V lost 5 bases, and 5 bases had no gene match. As DNA, the CDR3 is TGTGCCAGCAGCACCGGGACAGGTACCTACAATGAGCAGTTCTTC. Protein: CASSTGTGTYNEQFF.